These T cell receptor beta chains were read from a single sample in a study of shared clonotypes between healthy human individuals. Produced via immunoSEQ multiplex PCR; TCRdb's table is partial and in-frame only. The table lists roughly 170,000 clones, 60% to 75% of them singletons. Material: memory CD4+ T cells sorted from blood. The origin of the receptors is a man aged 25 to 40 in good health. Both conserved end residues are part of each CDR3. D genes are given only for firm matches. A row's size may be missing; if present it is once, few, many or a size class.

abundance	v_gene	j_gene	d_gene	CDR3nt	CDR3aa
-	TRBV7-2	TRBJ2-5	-	TGTGCCAGCAGCTTAGCGGCGATCGAAGTGGGGACCCAGTACTTC	CASSLAAIEVGTQYF
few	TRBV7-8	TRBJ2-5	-	TGTGCCAGCAGCCGGGACCAAGAGACCCAGTACTTC	CASSRDQETQYF
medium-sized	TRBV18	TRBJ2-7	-	TGTGCCAGCTCACCCACGGTCGACTGGGAGCAGTACTTC	CASSPTVDWEQYF
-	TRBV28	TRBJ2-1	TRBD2	TGTGCCAGCAGTTTAATGAGCGGGAGGGTCAATGAGCAGTTCTTC	CASSLMSGRVNEQFF
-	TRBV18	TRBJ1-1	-	TGTGCCAGCTCACCAGCACAGGGTATGGCTGAAGCTTTCTTT	CASSPAQGMAEAFF
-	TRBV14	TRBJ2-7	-	TGTGCCAGCAGCCAAGCCCTGGGCAGGGTAGGATCCTACGAGCAGTACTTC	CASSQALGRVGSYEQYF
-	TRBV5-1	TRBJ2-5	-	TGCGCCAGCAGCCCCAATAGCAGAAAAGAGACCCAGTACTTC	CASSPNSRKETQYF
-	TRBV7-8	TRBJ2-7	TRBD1	TGTGCCAGCAGCTTTCGTGGACAGGGGGACGAGCAGTACTTC	CASSFRGQGDEQYF
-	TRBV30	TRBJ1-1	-	TGTGCCTGGACCAACGGCAGGGGCGGAGGGTCTGAAGCTTTCTTT	CAWTNGRGGGSEAFF
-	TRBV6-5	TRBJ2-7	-	TGTGCCAGCAGATCAGGGTTTCCCTACGAGCAGTACTTC	CASRSGFPYEQYF
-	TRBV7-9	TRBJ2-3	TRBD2	TGTGCCAGCAGCTTCGGGACTAGCGGGAGAAGGGGATTAGATACGCAGTATTTT	CASSFGTSGRRGLDTQYF
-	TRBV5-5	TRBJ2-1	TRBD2	TGTGCCAGAGATCAGGGAAGTGTAGCGGGACCCCACAATGAGCAGTTCTTC	CARDQGSVAGPHNEQFF
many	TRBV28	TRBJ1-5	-	TGTGCCAGCAAGGGGAATAGCAATCAGCCCCAGCATTTT	CASKGNSNQPQHF
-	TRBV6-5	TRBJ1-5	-	TGTGCCAGCAGTTACTCGCGCCCGACTCGCGGTCAGCCCCAGCATTTT	CASSYSRPTRGQPQHF
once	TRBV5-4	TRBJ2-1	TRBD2	TGTGCCAGCAGCCCTAGGACTAGCGGGGGGGACTACAATGAGCAGTTCTTC	CASSPRTSGGDYNEQFF
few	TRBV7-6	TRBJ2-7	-	TGTGCCAGCAGCTTAGTTGCCCTTGGAGCGGAGTACGAGCAGTACTTC	CASSLVALGAEYEQYF
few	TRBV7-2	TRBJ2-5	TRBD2	TGTGCCAGTCAAGCGGGAGTGGGGACCCAGTACTTC	CASQAGVGTQYF
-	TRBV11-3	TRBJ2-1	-	TGTGCCAGCAGCTTGTCCTTTTCGGCACTAGGCGATGAGCAGTTCTTC	CASSLSFSALGDEQFF
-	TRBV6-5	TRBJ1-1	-	TGTGCCAGCAGTCGCCCACGGGTGAGCACTGAAGCTTTCTTT	CASSRPRVSTEAFF
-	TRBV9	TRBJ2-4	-	TGTGCCAGCAGCGCTGGACTAGCCAAAAACATTCAGTACTTC	CASSAGLAKNIQYF
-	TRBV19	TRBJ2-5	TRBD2	TGTGCCAGTAGTATTCGAGCGGGACAAGAGACCCAGTACTTC	CASSIRAGQETQYF
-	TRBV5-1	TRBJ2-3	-	TGCGCCAGCAGCTTGGGGTGGGGGAGCACAGATACGCAGTATTTT	CASSLGWGSTDTQYF
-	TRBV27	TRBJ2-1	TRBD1	TGTGCCAGCAGTCCCCAAATCCGACAGGGTGCGTACAATGAGCAGTTCTTC	CASSPQIRQGAYNEQFF
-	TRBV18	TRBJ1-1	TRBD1	TGTGCCAGCTCAGACGGGACAGGGGATCACACTGAAGCTTTCTTT	CASSDGTGDHTEAFF
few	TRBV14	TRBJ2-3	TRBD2	TGTGCCAGCAGCCAAGTCGTCCCAGGCCCGTGGGGAGGGAAGAACACAGATACGCAGTATTTT	CASSQVVPGPWGGKNTDTQYF
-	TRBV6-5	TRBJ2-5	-	TGTGCCAGCAGTCAGGACAGCCAAGAGACCCAGTACTTC	CASSQDSQETQYF
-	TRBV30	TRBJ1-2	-	TGTGCCTGGACCTTACAGGATGGGCGCTCTGGCTACACCTTC	CAWTLQDGRSGYTF
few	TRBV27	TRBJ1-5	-	TGTGCCAGCAGTCCATCAGACAGGTTTAGCAATCAGCCCCAGCATTTT	CASSPSDRFSNQPQHF
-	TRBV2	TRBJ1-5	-	TGTGCCAGCAGTGGGACATCTAGCAATCAGCCCCAGCATTTT	CASSGTSSNQPQHF
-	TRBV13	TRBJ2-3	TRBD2	TGTGCCAGCAGCCGGACTAGCGGTACAGATACGCAGTATTTT	CASSRTSGTDTQYF
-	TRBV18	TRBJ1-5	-	TGTGCCAGCTCACCATCGGGGTTCGGCAATCAGCCCCAGCATTTT	CASSPSGFGNQPQHF
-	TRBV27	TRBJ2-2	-	TGTGCCAGCAGTTTATTTGCCACGGACGTCAGGGCCGGGGAGCTGTTTTTT	CASSLFATDVRAGELFF
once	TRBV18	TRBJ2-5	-	TGTGCCAGCTCCCCCCTAATGGGCGGGGAAGAGACCCAGTACTTC	CASSPLMGGEETQYF
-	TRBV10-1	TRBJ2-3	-	TGCGCCAGCAGTCAGGGAACAGATACGCAGTATTTT	CASSQGTDTQYF
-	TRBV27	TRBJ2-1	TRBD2	TGTGCCAGCAGTATACAAAACCCGGGACTAGTCTACAATGAGCAGTTCTTC	CASSIQNPGLVYNEQFF
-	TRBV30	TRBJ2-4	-	TGTGCCTGGAGTGGCGGACTCGGTAACATTCAGTACTTC	CAWSGGLGNIQYF
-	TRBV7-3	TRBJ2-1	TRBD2	TGTGCCAGCAGCGCCGGGACTAGCGCCTACAATGAGCAGTTCTTC	CASSAGTSAYNEQFF
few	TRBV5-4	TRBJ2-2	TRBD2	TGTGCCAGCAGCTTGAGAGCGGGAGAGGGGACCGGGGAGCTGTTTTTT	CASSLRAGEGTGELFF
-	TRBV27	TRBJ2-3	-	TGTGCCAGCACCAACTGGGGTATTAGCACAGATACGCAGTATTTT	CASTNWGISTDTQYF
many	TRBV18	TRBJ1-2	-	TGTGCCAGCTCAACAGGGTTCGACTATGGCTACACCTTC	CASSTGFDYGYTF
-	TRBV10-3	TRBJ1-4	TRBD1	TGTGCCATCAGTGAGTCCGGGACAGGGAGAAATGAAAAACTGTTTTTT	CAISESGTGRNEKLFF
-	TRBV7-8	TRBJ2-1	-	TGTGCCAGCAGCCTGTTGGGCGGGGCCCTGGTGGGCAATGAGCAGTTCTTC	CASSLLGGALVGNEQFF
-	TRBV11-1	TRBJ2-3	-	TGTGCCAGCAGCCCGACTGGCTGGCGCACAGATACGCAGTATTTT	CASSPTGWRTDTQYF
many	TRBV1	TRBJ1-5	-	TGCACCAGCAGCCAGCCAAGACCCCTAGGACAGGGGGCAGGCAATCAGCCCCAGCATTTT	CTSSQPRPLGQGAGNQPQHF
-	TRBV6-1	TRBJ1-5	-	TGTGCCAGCAGTGAACTATCAGGGGGCAATCAGCCCCAGCATTTT	CASSELSGGNQPQHF
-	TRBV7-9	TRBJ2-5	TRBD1	TGTGCCAGCAGCTCCGGGGACAGGGCGGGCGAAGAGACCCAGTACTTC	CASSSGDRAGEETQYF
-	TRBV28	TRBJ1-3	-	TGTGCCAGCAGCTCCCCTCGGGCCGTCGGAAACACCATATATTTT	CASSSPRAVGNTIYF
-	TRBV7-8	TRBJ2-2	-	TGTGCCAGCAGCTTAGTGGACGGGGAGCTGTTTTTT	CASSLVDGELFF
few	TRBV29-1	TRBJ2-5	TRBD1	TGCAGCGTTGATGACAGGGGGGAGACCCAGTACTTC	CSVDDRGETQYF
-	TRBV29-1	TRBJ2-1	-	TGCAGCGTGGGACTCGGCTCCTACAATGAGCAGTTCTTC	CSVGLGSYNEQFF
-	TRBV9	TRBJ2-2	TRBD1	TGTGCCAGCAGCGTAACAGGGGTCGAAACCGGGGAGCTGTTTTTT	CASSVTGVETGELFF
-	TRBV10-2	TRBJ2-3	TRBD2	TGCGCCAGCAGTGGACTAGCGGGAGGTGCAGATACGCAGTATTTT	CASSGLAGGADTQYF
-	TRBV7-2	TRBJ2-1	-	TGTGCCAGCAGCTTTACAGCATCGGACTACAATGAGCAGTTCTTC	CASSFTASDYNEQFF
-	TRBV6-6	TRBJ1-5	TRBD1	TGTGCCAGCAGTTATGGACAGGGGAATCAGCCCCAGCATTTT	CASSYGQGNQPQHF